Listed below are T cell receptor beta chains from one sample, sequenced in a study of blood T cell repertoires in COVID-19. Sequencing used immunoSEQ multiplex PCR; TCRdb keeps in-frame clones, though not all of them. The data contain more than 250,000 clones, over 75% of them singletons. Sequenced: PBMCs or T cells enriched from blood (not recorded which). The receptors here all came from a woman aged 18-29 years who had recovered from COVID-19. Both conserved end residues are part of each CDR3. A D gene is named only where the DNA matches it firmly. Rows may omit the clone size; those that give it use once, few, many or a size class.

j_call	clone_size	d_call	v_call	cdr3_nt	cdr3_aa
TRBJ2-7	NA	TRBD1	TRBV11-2	TGTGCCAGCAGCTTAAGCGGGACAGGGTATTTCGAGCAGTACTTC	CASSLSGTGYFEQYF
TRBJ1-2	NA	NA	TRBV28	TGTGCCAGCAGTGCTGCGCCGGGGGGTGGGATAGGCGACTACACCTTC	CASSAAPGGGIGDYTF
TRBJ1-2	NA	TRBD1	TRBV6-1	TGTGCCAGCAGTCCCGGGACAGGGATCGGCTATGGCTACACCTTC	CASSPGTGIGYGYTF
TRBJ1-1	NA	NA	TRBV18	TGTGCCAGCTCCCCCTCGGGAAACACTGAAGCTTTCTTT	CASSPSGNTEAFF
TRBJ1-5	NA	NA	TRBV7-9	TGTGCCAGCAGCTTAGGAACCGGGATCTTAATCATGCCCCAGCATTTT	CASSLGTGILIMPQHF
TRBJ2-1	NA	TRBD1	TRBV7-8	TGTGCCAGCAACTCCGGGACAGGGAGTTACAATGAGCAGTTCTTC	CASNSGTGSYNEQFF
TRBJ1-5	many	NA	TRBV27	TGTGCCAGCAGTTGGGCGGGACGAGGAGGCAATCAGCCCCAGCATTTT	CASSWAGRGGNQPQHF
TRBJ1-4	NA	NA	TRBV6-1	TGTGCCAGCAGTGAAGCCCCAGGGGATGAAAAACTGTTTTTT	CASSEAPGDEKLFF
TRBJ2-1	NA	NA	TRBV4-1	TGCGCCAGCAGCCAAGTCGACCCCGCGGGAGAGCAGTTCTTC	CASSQVDPAGEQFF
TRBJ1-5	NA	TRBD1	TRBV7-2	TGTGCCAGCAGCCCGACAGGGGGGCATCAGCCCCAGCATTTT	CASSPTGGHQPQHF
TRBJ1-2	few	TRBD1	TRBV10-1	TGCGCCAGCAGTCGGGACAGAGGAAGTGGCTACACCTTC	CASSRDRGSGYTF
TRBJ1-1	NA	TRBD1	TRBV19	TGTGCCAGTACTCCCCGGGCAGGGGGAGAAGCTTTCTTT	CASTPRAGGEAFF
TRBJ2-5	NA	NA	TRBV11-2	TGTGCCAGCAGCTCCGACCTCGGGGGGACCCAGTACTTC	CASSSDLGGTQYF
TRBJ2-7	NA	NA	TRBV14	TGTGCCAGCAGCCCCCGGGACTTTTTGTCCGAGCAGTACTTC	CASSPRDFLSEQYF
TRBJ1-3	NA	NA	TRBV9	TGTGCCAGCAGCGTAGTTGGGACAAATGATGGAAACACCATATATTTT	CASSVVGTNDGNTIYF
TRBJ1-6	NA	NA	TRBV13	TGTGCCAGCAGCTCGGGGGGCTCCTATAATTCACCCCTCCACTTT	CASSSGGSYNSPLHF
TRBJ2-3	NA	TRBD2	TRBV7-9	TGTGCCAGCAGCCAAGGGTTAGCGGGCGGGCAAACAGATACGCAGTATTTT	CASSQGLAGGQTDTQYF
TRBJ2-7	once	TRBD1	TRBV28	TGTGCCAGCAGCCTCGGGACAGCATCGTTCTCCTACGAGCAGTACTTC	CASSLGTASFSYEQYF
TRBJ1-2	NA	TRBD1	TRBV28	TGTGCCAGCAGTCGGACAGGGGTTAACTATGGCTACACCTTC	CASSRTGVNYGYTF
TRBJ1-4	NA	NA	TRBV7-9	TGTGCCAGCAGCTCGGGACAATTTGGGGGTAATGAAAAACTGTTTTTT	CASSSGQFGGNEKLFF
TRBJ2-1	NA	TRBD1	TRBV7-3	TGTGCCAGCAGCATGGGACAGGGAGCCCTCGGGAATGAGCAGTTCTTC	CASSMGQGALGNEQFF
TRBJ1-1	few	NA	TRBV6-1	TGTGCCAGCAGTGAAGGGACAGATAACACTGAAGCTTTCTTT	CASSEGTDNTEAFF
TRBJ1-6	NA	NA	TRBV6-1	TGTGCCAGCAGTGAAGAGGGGTTCGGCTATAATTCACCCCTCCACTTT	CASSEEGFGYNSPLHF
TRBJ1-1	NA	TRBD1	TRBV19	TGTGCCACCCGGACAGGGGTGAACACTGAAGCTTTCTTT	CATRTGVNTEAFF
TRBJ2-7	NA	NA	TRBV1	TGCACCAGCAGCCTTCGGCTAGCGGGAGGGACGCCGTACTTC	CTSSLRLAGGTPYF
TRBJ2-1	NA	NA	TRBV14	TGTGCCAGCAGCCAAGTAGGTAGCGGCCCCTACAATGAGCAGTTCTTC	CASSQVGSGPYNEQFF
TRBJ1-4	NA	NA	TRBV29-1	TGCAGCGTATGGACAGATGAAAAACTGTTTTTT	CSVWTDEKLFF
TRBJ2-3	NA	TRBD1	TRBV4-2	TGTGCCAGCAGCCAAGAGGCAGGGGGCCCCGATACGCAGTATTTT	CASSQEAGGPDTQYF
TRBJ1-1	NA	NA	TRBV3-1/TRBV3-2	TGTGCCAGCAGCCAGGGTGACAGCACTGAAGCTTTCTTT	CASSQGDSTEAFF
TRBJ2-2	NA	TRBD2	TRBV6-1	TGTGCCAGCAGTGCACCTCGGGGGAGGGGTGACACCGGGGAGCTGTTTTTT	CASSAPRGRGDTGELFF
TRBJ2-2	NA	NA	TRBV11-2	TGTGCCAGCAGCGAGGATCCCCTGAGTGGGGAGCTGTTTTTT	CASSEDPLSGELFF
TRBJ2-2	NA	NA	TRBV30	TGTGCCTGGAGTGTACGGTTGGAGGACGGGGAGCTGTTTTTT	CAWSVRLEDGELFF
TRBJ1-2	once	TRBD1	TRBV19	TGTGCCAGTTCTCCGGGACAGGCTTATGGCTACACCTTC	CASSPGQAYGYTF
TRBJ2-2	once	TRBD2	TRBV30	TGTGCCTGGACGAGAGGGACTAGCGGGTCCTACACCGGGGAGCTGTTTTTT	CAWTRGTSGSYTGELFF
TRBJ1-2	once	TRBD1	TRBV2	TGTGCCAGCAGGGCCCTACAGGGGGCTGTAACTGGCTACACCTTC	CASRALQGAVTGYTF
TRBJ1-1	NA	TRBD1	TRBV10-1	TGCGCCAGCAGTGAGGGAACAGGGGCCCAGAACACTGAAGCTTTCTTT	CASSEGTGAQNTEAFF
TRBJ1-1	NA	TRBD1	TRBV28	TGTGCCAGCAGCCCCGGGACAGGGGGCCGGACTGAAGCTTTCTTT	CASSPGTGGRTEAFF
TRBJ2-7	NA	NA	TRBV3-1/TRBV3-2	TGTGCCAGCAGCCTGCACGGGGGTGCACGCTCCTACGAGCAGTACTTC	CASSLHGGARSYEQYF
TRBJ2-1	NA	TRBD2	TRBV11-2	TGTGCCAGCAGCCAGAGCGGGAGGGCCAGGGAGCAGTTCTTC	CASSQSGRAREQFF
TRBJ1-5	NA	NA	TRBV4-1	TGCGCCAGCAGCCAAGTCGCGTTTTCGACCCAGCATTTT	CASSQVAFSTQHF
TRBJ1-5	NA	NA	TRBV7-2	TGTGCCAGCAGCTTAGAACTTAATCAGCCCCAGCATTTT	CASSLELNQPQHF
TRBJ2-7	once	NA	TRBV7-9	TGTGCCAGCAGCCCGTACTCCTACGAGCAGTACTTC	CASSPYSYEQYF
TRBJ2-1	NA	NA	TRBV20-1	TGCAGTGCTAGTGCCCTCCACGGGTACAATGAGCAGTTCTTC	CSASALHGYNEQFF
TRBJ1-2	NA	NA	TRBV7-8	TGTGCCAGCAGCTTTCAGGGGTTAGACTATGGCTACACCTTC	CASSFQGLDYGYTF
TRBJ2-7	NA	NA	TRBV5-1	TGCGCCAGCAGCTTGGTTTTGTCTACGAATTACGAGCAGTACTTC	CASSLVLSTNYEQYF
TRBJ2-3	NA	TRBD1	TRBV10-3	TGTGCCATCAGTGGCGGGACAGGGGGCACAGATACGCAGTATTTT	CAISGGTGGTDTQYF
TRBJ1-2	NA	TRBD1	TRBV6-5	TGTGCCAGCAGTTCCGGGACAGATACTATCTATGGCTACACCTTC	CASSSGTDTIYGYTF
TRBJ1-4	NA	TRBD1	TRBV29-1	TGCAGCGCCCCCGGGACAGGGGAGGAAAAACTGTTTTTT	CSAPGTGEEKLFF
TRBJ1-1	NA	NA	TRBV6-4	TGTGCCAGCAGCCGACAGATATGGACTGAAGCTTTCTTT	CASSRQIWTEAFF
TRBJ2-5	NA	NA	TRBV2	TGTGCCAGCGGCCGGCGTAACAGCCAAGAGACCCAGTACTTC	CASGRRNSQETQYF
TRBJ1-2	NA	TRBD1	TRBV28	TGTGCCAGCACCTATGGGACAGAGGGGGATGGCTACACCTTC	CASTYGTEGDGYTF
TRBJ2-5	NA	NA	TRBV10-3	TGTGCCATCAGTGAGTCGACAGGCTCCGGAGAGACCCAGTACTTC	CAISESTGSGETQYF
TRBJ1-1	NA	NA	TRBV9	TGTGCCAGCAGCGTAGGTTCCGGGGATTTAGAAGCTTTCTTT	CASSVGSGDLEAFF
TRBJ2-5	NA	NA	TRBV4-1	TGCGCCAGCAGCCAAGACAGGGGAGAGACCCAGTACTTC	CASSQDRGETQYF
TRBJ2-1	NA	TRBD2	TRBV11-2	TGTGCCAGCAGCCCGACTAGCGGGAGGCCGTCGCAGTTCTTC	CASSPTSGRPSQFF
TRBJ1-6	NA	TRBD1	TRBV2	TGTGCCAGCAGTAAAGAGACAGGGGCAAATTCACCCCTCCACTTT	CASSKETGANSPLHF
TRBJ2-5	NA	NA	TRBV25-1	TGTGCCAGCAGTGAGTCCCTGCCGGGGATTCAAGAGACCCAGTACTTC	CASSESLPGIQETQYF
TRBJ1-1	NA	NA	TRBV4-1	TGCGCCAGCAGCCAAGTCTCCTCCTACACTGAAGCTTTCTTT	CASSQVSSYTEAFF
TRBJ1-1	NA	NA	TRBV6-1	TGTGCCAGCAGTGACAGGGATTGGGGCGGCACTGAAGCTTTCTTT	CASSDRDWGGTEAFF
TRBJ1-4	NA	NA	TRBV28	TGTGCCAGCAGTTACAGCAATACAGGAAAACTGTTTTTT	CASSYSNTGKLFF